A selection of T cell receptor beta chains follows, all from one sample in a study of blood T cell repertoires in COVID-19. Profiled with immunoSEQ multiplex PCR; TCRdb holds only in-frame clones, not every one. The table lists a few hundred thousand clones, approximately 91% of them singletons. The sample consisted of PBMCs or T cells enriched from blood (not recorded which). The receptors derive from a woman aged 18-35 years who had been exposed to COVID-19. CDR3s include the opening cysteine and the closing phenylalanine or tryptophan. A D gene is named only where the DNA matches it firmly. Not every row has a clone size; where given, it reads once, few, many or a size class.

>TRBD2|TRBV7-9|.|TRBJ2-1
TGTGCCAGCAGCTTGGCTCTAGCGGCCTCCTACAATGAGCAGTTCTTC
CASSLALAASYNEQFF
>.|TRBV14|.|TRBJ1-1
TGTGCCAGCAGCCAAGGGCCTGAAGCTTTCTTT
CASSQGPEAFF
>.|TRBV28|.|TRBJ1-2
TGTGCCAGCAGTTTGAACGGGGGGTACTATGGCTACACCTTC
CASSLNGGYYGYTF
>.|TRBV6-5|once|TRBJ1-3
TGTGCCAGTGCACTAGGAAACACCATATATTTT
CASALGNTIYF
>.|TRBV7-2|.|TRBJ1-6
TGTGCCAGCAGCCGGGGACTCGGGCATAATTCACCCCTCCACTTT
CASSRGLGHNSPLHF
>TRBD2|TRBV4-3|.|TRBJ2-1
TGCGCCAGCAGCCCCGGACTAGCGGAGTACAATGAGCAGTTCTTC
CASSPGLAEYNEQFF
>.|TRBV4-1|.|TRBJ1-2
TGCGCCAGCAGCCGCCCCGGGGCGGGGGGCGGCTACACCTTC
CASSRPGAGGGYTF
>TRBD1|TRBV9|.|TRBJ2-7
TGTGCCAGCAGCGTAAAACAGGGGAGCGGCTACGAGCAGTACTTC
CASSVKQGSGYEQYF
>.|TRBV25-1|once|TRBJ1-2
TGTGCCAGCAGTAGGGGAGGTGGGGGCTACACCTTC
CASSRGGGGYTF
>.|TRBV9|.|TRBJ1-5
TGTGCCAGCAGCGTAGCAGGGAACAATCAGCCCCAGCATTTT
CASSVAGNNQPQHF